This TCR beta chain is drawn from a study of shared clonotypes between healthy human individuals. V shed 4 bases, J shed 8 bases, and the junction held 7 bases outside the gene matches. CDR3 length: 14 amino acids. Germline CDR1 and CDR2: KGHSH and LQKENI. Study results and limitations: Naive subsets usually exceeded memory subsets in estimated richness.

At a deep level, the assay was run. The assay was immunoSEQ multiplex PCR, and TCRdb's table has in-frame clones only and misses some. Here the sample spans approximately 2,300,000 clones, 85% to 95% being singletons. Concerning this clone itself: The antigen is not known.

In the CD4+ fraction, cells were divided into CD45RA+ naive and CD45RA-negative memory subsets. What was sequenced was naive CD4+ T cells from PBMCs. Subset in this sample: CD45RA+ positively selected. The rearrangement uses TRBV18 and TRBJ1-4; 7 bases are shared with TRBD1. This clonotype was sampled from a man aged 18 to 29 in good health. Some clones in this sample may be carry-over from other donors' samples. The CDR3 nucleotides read TGTGCCAGCTCACTCGGGACAGTTAACGAAAAACTGTTTTTT. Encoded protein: CASSLGTVNEKLFF.